This T cell receptor (beta chain) is from a study of cytomegalovirus exposure and HLA in healthy donors. Whole-study context: Genotyping of hundreds of donors showed that over 65% belonged to the Caucasian-associated ancestry cluster.

This CDR3 comprises 13 residues. Germline V gene data show CDR1 as KGHSH and CDR2 as LQKENI. V gave up 3 bases and J gave up 5 bases, with 8 bases separating them. PCR primers comprised 60 Vbeta and 13 Jbeta primers. Clones were sequenced by immunoSEQ multiplex PCR, and TCRdb holds only the in-frame ones, with some missing. The table shows 110,000 to 150,000 clones, with approximately 80% occurring only once. This chain uses TRBV18 with TRBJ1-5; a weak D match, TRBD1 (5 bases). What was sequenced was PBMCs. The sequence was collected from a man aged 35-49 years in good health and CMV-seronegative. CDR3 nucleotides: TGTGCCAGCTCACCGGACATTTATCAGCCCCAGCATTTT. It codes for CASSPDIYQPQHF.